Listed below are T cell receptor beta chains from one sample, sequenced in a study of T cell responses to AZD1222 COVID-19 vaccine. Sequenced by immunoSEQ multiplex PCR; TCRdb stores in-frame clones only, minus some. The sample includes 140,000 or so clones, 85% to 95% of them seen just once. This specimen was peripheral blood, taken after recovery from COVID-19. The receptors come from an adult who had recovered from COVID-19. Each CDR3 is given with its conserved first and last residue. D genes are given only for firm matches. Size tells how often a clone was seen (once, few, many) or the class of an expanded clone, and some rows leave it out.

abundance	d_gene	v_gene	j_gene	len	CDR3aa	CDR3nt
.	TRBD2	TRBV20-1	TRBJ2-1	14	CSASSGREDNEQFF	TGCAGTGCTAGTAGCGGGAGAGAGGACAATGAGCAGTTCTTC
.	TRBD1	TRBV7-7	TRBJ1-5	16	CASSAPRRGQDQPQHF	TGTGCTAGCAGCGCCCCCCGGAGGGGGCAGGATCAGCCCCAGCATTTT
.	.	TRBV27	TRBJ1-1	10	CASDKTEAFF	TGTGCCAGCGACAAAACTGAAGCTTTCTTT
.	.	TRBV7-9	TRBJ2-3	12	CASSLNGDTQYF	TGTGCCAGCAGCTTAAATGGTGATACGCAGTATTTT
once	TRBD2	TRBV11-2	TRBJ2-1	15	CASSLTGGPRDEQFF	TGTGCCAGCAGCTTAACGGGAGGGCCAAGGGATGAGCAGTTCTTC
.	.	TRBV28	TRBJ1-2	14	CASSLTRQHYGYTF	TGTGCCAGCAGTTTAACCCGGCAGCACTATGGCTACACCTTC
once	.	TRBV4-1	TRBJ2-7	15	CASSQTASGSYEQYF	TGCGCCAGCAGCCAAACGGCCAGCGGTTCCTACGAGCAGTACTTC
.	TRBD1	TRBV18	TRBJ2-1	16	CASSPSGQGALNEQFF	TGTGCCAGCTCACCGTCGGGACAGGGGGCTCTAAATGAGCAGTTCTTC
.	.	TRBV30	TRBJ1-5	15	CAWSVEVKSGQPQHF	TGTGCCTGGAGTGTAGAGGTTAAGTCAGGTCAGCCCCAGCATTTT
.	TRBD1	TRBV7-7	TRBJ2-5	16	CASSLSGTGVGETQYF	TGTGCTAGCAGCTTATCGGGGACAGGGGTAGGGGAGACCCAGTACTTC
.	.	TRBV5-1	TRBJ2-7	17	CASSLVSIGQGGYEQYF	TGCGCCAGCAGCTTGGTCTCGATCGGGCAGGGGGGATACGAGCAGTACTTC
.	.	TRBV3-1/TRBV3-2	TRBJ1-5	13	CASSQDLNQPQHF	TGTGCCAGCAGCCAGGACCTAAATCAGCCCCAGCATTTT
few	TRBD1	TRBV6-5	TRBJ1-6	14	CASSWDRGFSPLHF	TGTGCCAGCAGTTGGGACAGGGGGTTTTCACCCCTCCACTTT
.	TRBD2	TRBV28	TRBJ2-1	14	CATTLLAGGTEQFF	TGTGCCACCACCTTACTAGCGGGAGGGACTGAGCAGTTCTTC
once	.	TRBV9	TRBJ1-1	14	CASSVAPGNTEAFF	TGTGCCAGCAGCGTAGCTCCAGGGAACACTGAAGCTTTCTTT
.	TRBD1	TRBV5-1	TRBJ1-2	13	CASSSDRGGGYTF	TGCGCCAGCAGCTCGGACAGGGGCGGTGGCTACACCTTC
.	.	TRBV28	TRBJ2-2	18	CASSFQGWGGQNTGELFF	TGTGCCAGCAGTTTCCAGGGTTGGGGTGGCCAGAACACCGGGGAGCTGTTTTTT
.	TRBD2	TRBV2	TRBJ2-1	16	CASWTSGRESYNEQFF	TGTGCCAGCTGGACTAGCGGGAGGGAATCCTACAATGAGCAGTTCTTC
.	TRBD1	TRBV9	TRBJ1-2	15	CASRAGTGVHYGYTF	TGTGCCAGCAGAGCCGGGACAGGGGTTCACTATGGCTACACCTTC
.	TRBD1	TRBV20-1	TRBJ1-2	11	CSGQGAGGYTF	TGCAGTGGGCAGGGGGCCGGTGGCTACACCTTC
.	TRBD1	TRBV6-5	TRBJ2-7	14	CASSVTGTLHEQYF	TGTGCCAGCAGCGTGACAGGGACCCTCCACGAGCAGTACTTC
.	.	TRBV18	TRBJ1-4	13	CASSRATNEKLFF	TGTGCCAGCTCAAGGGCAACTAATGAAAAACTGTTTTTT
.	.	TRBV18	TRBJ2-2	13	CASSPGSTGELFF	TGTGCCAGCTCACCAGGGTCAACCGGGGAGCTGTTTTTT
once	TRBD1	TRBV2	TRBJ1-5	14	CASSDTGGNQPQHF	TGTGCCAGCAGTGATACAGGGGGCAATCAGCCCCAGCATTTT
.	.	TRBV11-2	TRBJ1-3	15	CASSLFEGSGNTIYF	TGTGCCAGCAGCTTATTCGAGGGATCTGGAAACACCATATATTTT
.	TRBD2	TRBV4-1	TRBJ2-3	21	CASSQDWGLPRLAGAGDTQYF	TGCGCCAGCAGCCAAGATTGGGGACTGCCAAGACTAGCGGGAGCCGGGGATACGCAGTATTTT
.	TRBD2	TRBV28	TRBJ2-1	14	CASSTSGIYNEQFF	TGTGCCAGCAGTACTAGCGGGATCTACAATGAGCAGTTCTTC
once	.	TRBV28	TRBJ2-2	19	CASFGLAPGRLASSEELFF	TGTGCCAGCTTTGGTCTGGCCCCAGGGAGGCTAGCCTCAAGCGAGGAGCTGTTTTTT
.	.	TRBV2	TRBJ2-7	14	CASSDGTQSYEQYF	TGTGCCAGCAGTGATGGGACACAATCCTACGAGCAGTACTTC
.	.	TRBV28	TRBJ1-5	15	CASSPRGKGNQPQHF	TGTGCCAGCAGTCCGAGGGGGAAGGGCAATCAGCCCCAGCATTTT
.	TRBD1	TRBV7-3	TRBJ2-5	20	CASSYTGTGFGKVLQETQYF	TGTGCCAGCAGTTACACCGGGACAGGGTTTGGGAAGGTTCTTCAAGAGACCCAGTACTTC
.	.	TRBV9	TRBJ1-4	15	CASGTRGPTNEKLFF	TGTGCCAGCGGGACCAGGGGACCCACGAATGAAAAACTGTTTTTT
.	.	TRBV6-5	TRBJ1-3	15	CASSYSGGSGNTIYF	TGTGCCAGCAGTTACTCTGGCGGCTCTGGAAACACCATATATTTT
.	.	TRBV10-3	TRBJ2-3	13	CATSSLGTDTQYF	TGTGCCACCTCAAGTTTAGGCACAGATACGCAGTATTTT
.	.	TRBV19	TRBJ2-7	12	CASSRDTYEQYF	TGTGCCAGTAGTAGGGACACTTACGAGCAGTACTTC
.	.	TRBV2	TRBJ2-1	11	CASTRGGEQFF	TGTGCCAGCACTCGTGGCGGTGAGCAGTTCTTC
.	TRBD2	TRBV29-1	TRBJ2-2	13	CSAGHGGAGELFF	TGCAGCGCTGGACACGGGGGGGCCGGGGAGCTGTTTTTT
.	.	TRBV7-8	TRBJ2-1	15	CASSLALSRHNEQFF	TGTGCCAGCAGCTTAGCGCTATCCAGGCACAATGAGCAGTTCTTC
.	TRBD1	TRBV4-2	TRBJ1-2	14	CASSQVQGGRGYTF	TGTGCCAGCAGCCAAGTGCAGGGGGGGCGAGGCTACACCTTC
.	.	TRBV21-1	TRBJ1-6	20	CASSKMRDREERSYNSPLHF	TGTGCCAGCAGCAAAATGAGGGACAGGGAGGAGAGATCCTATAATTCACCCCTCCACTTT
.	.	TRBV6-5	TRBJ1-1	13	CASSPRTDTEAFF	TGTGCCAGCAGTCCACGGACAGACACTGAAGCTTTCTTT
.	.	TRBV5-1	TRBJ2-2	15	CASSSRDGNTGELFF	TGCGCCAGCAGCTCCCGGGACGGGAACACCGGGGAGCTGTTTTTT
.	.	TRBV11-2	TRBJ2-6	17	CASSLGVTFSGANVLTF	TGTGCCAGCAGCTTAGGCGTTACGTTCTCTGGGGCCAACGTCCTGACTTTC
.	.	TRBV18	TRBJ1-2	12	CATHQTDYGYTF	TGTGCCACCCACCAGACAGACTATGGCTACACCTTC
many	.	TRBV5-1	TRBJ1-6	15	CASSLAGNHNSPLHF	TGCGCCAGCAGCTTGGCTGGCAATCATAATTCACCCCTCCACTTT
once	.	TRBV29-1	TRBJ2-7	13	CSVGWVQGNEQYF	TGCAGCGTTGGATGGGTACAGGGAAACGAGCAGTACTTC
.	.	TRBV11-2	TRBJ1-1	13	CASSFGQGTEAFF	TGTGCCAGCAGCTTCGGGCAGGGCACTGAAGCTTTCTTT
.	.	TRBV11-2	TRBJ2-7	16	CASSPGQWARTYEQYF	TGTGCCAGCAGCCCAGGACAGTGGGCGAGGACCTACGAGCAGTACTTC
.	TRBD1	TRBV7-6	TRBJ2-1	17	CASSLAGGVGMGNEQFF	TGTGCCAGCAGCTTGGCAGGGGGCGTTGGTATGGGCAATGAGCAGTTCTTC
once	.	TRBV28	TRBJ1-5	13	CASSPQERSAQHF	TGTGCCAGCAGCCCCCAGGAACGGAGCGCCCAGCATTTT
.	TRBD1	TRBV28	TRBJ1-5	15	CASSLDRGLSQPQHF	TGTGCCAGCAGCTTGGACAGGGGGCTAAGTCAGCCCCAGCATTTT
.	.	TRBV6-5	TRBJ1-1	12	CASIGNNNEAFF	TGTGCCAGCATAGGGAATAATAATGAAGCTTTCTTT
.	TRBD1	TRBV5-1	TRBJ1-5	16	CASSESGQGSNQPQHF	TGCGCCAGCAGCGAATCGGGACAGGGTAGCAATCAGCCCCAGCATTTT
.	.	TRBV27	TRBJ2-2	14	CASSLAASTGELFF	TGTGCCAGCAGTTTAGCGGCGAGCACCGGGGAGCTGTTTTTT